The 14 T cell receptor beta chains given below trace back to one sample, sequenced in a study of cytomegalovirus exposure and HLA in healthy donors. The primer mix had 60 Vbeta and 13 Jbeta primers. Clones were read by immunoSEQ multiplex PCR, and TCRdb kept only the in-frame ones, dropping some. The sample has 150,000 to 200,000 clones, approximately 75% seen once; the top ten hold 1.5%. The sequencing sample was made of PBMCs. Receptors originate from a girl between 10 and 17 years old in good health and CMV-seronegative.

This clone showed up just a few times. The V and J genes are TRBV5-1 and TRBJ2-7; 8 bases line up with TRBD1. After removal of 0 bases from V and 6 bases from J, the junction contained 5 bases not matched to a gene. Germline-derived CDR1 and CDR2 are SGHRS and YFSETQ. CDR3 size: 14 residues. CDR3 protein: CASSLARGQSEQYF. CDR3 nucleotides: TGCGCCAGCAGCTTGGCCAGGGGGCAGAGCGAGCAGTACTTC.

This rearrangement joins TRBV7-9 to TRBJ2-3, with D possibly matching TRBD1 (6 bases). Germline V gives CDR1 SEHNR, CDR2 FQNEAQ (reference sequence). V lost 7 bases, J lost 4 bases, and 15 bases lay in between. This CDR3 has 14 amino acids. The CDR3, as DNA: TGTGCCAGCACCGGACAGTCTCAGGCAGATACGCAGTATTTT. This translates into CASTGQSQADTQYF.

J is TRBJ1-1 and V is TRBV30, with a tentative D call TRBD1 (5 bases). Trimming took 3 bases from V and 7 from J, leaving 9 bases between them. The germline CDR1 and CDR2 sequences are GTSNPN and SVGIG (reference sequence). This CDR3 comprises 11 residues. DNA for the CDR3: TGTGCCTGGAGAGTGACAGTTGAAGCTTTCTTT. Translated: CAWRVTVEAFF. Full variable domain (missing parts from reference TRBV30 and TRBJ1-1): SQTIHQWPATLVQPVGSPLSLECTVEGTSNPNLYWYRQAAGRGLQLLFYSVGIGQISSEVPQNLSASRPQDRQFILSSKKLLLSDSGFYLCAWRVTVEAFFGQGTRLTVV.

This chain connects TRBV5-6 to TRBJ1-6, with D maybe TRBD1 (6 bases). There are 12 residues in the CDR3. Germline loops: CDR1 SGHDT, CDR2 YYEEEE. V gave up 3 bases and J gave up 18 bases, with 16 bases separating them. The CDR3 sequence: CASSSLQGRPHF. In DNA, the CDR3 is TGTGCCAGCAGCTCCCTCCAGGGGCGCCCCCACTTT. Full variable domain (missing parts from reference TRBV5-6 and TRBJ1-6): DAGVTQSPTHLIKTRGQQVTLRCSPKSGHDTVSWYQQALGQGPQFIFQYYEEEERQRGNFPDRFSGHQFPNYSSELNVNALLLGDSALYLCASSSLQGRPHFGNGTRLTVT.

The CDR3 nucleotides are TGTGCCAGCAGTGACCCCCTCGGATGGATCAGGGGAGAGACCCAGTACTTC. This translates into CASSDPLGWIRGETQYF. The chain is built from TRBV25-1 and TRBJ2-5; D is perhaps TRBD1 (6 bases). Trimming pared 3 bases from V and 4 bases from J, leaving 21 bases between. The germline V gene has CDR1 MGHDK and CDR2 SYGVNS. The CDR3 length is 17 residues.

This clone was found a few times. The rearrangement joins TRBV7-9 to TRBJ1-2, with TRBD1 matching over 10 bases. Germline V lookup: CDR1 SEHNR, CDR2 FQNEAQ (reference sequence). The CDR3 runs 15 residues. The ends lost 3 bases at V and 8 bases at J; junction bases unmatched: 9. Here the CDR3 DNA reads TGTGCCAGCAGCTTGGGGACAGGGGTACTTATGGGCTACACCTTC. Its translation is CASSLGTGVLMGYTF.

The chain has TRBV21-1 and TRBJ1-2. TRBV21-1 is shown as a pseudogene. There are 16 residues in the CDR3. CDR3 sequence reads: CASSGGSPSFNYGYTF. In DNA form, the CDR3 reads TGTGCCAGCAGTGGAGGCAGTCCCTCCTTTAACTATGGCTACACCTTC.

The chain couples TRBV2 to TRBJ1-5, with D unclear. Germline assignment: CDR1 SNHLY and CDR2 FYNNEI. The CDR3 extends over 16 amino acids. Trimming stripped 1 base from V and 5 bases from J, with 15 bases between. This CDR3 is CASSEGVPSGYQPQHF. The CDR3 DNA follows: TGTGCCAGCAGTGAAGGAGTACCCTCCGGTTATCAGCCCCAGCATTTT.

This rearrangement joins TRBV27 to TRBJ2-1, with TRBD2 matching 8 bases. This CDR3 is 19 amino acids long. Trimming cost V 5 bases and J 4 bases; bases outside gene matches: 19. The germline gives CDR1 MNHEY, CDR2 SMNVEV (reference sequence). The CDR3 nucleotides read TGTGCCAGCAGTCCACTACTTGGCGGGGGGACGATTACTTACAATGAGCAGTTCTTC. It encodes CASSPLLGGGTITYNEQFF.

This clone showed up just a few times. The J gene is TRBJ2-2, the V gene TRBV6-5; no reliable D call. The CDR3 is made up of 15 amino acids. V was clipped by 5 bases and J by 7 bases, with 17 bases between them. The V gene's germline CDR1 is MNHEY and CDR2 SVGAGI. DNA of the CDR3: TGTGCCAGCAGTAATCTGGGCCTATTCATCGGGGAGCTGTTTTTT. It specifies CASSNLGLFIGELFF.

The rearrangement uses TRBV6-1 and TRBJ1-5; 11 bases align to TRBD1. The V gene end was trimmed by 7 bases and the J gene end by 6 bases; junction bases not matched to a gene: 5. Germline lookup yields CDR1 MNHNS and CDR2 SASEGT. This CDR3 spans 14 amino acids. As DNA, the CDR3 is TGTGCCAGCACCCCGGGACAGGGGGGTCAGCCCCAGCATTTT. Its protein is CASTPGQGGQPQHF.

A note on this clone: Relative to the germline gene, one junction end is altered; a read error may explain this. This chain uses TRBV18 with TRBJ1-1, with a tentative D call TRBD1 (6 bases). Germline V gene data show CDR1 as KGHSH and CDR2 as LQKENI. This CDR3 has 17 residues. For the CDR3, the DNA is TGTGCCAGCTCACCTGGTCAGGGGCGATTAATGAACACTGAAGCTTCCTTT. Protein: CASSPGQGRLMNTEASF.

The chain is built from TRBV19 and TRBJ1-2, with D possibly matching TRBD1 (6 bases). V dropped 7 bases and J dropped 4 bases, with 22 bases sitting between them. This CDR3 comprises 16 residues. CDR1 is LNHDA and CDR2 is SQIVND in the germline V gene (reference sequence). The CDR3 coding sequence is TGTGCCAGTACCGCTGACATCAGGGGTGAAATCTATGGCTACACCTTC. Translated, it gives CASTADIRGEIYGYTF.

The V call is TRBV5-1, the J call TRBJ1-2; 9 bases are shared with TRBD1. V shed 0 bases and J 7 bases; nucleotides not matched to a gene: 10. This CDR3 contains 16 residues. Per germline, CDR1 SGHRS and CDR2 YFSETQ. As DNA, the CDR3 is TGCGCCAGCAGCTTGGCCCCGGGACAGGGACCCGGTGGCTACACCTTC. Its protein product is CASSLAPGQGPGGYTF.